This T cell receptor beta chain was observed in a study of response to subunit inactivated influenza vaccine. Study results and caveats: Authors suggested seasonal influenza vaccinations each recruit few new T cells.

Notes on this clonotype: No antigen is known for it. The junction and the germline gene differ at one end; a read error may be behind it.

In germline, CDR1 is SGHRS, CDR2 YFSETQ. The CDR3 totals 13 residues. TCRdb used MiXCR to reprocess the RT-PCR reads, holding one entry per CDR3 protein. The sample contains around 520,000 distinct CDR3 sequences, 12% of which appear only once. The clonotype comes from a man aged 45-60 years who received an inactivated influenza vaccine. The sequenced sample was PBMCs from blood, obtained on the day of vaccination. V is TRBV5-1 and J is TRBJ2-5; 7 nucleotides match TRBD2. For the CDR3, the DNA is TGCGCCAGCAGCCGGGGACTACAAGAGGCCCAGTACTTC. This codes for CASSRGLQEAQYF.